Presented here are 23 T cell receptor beta chains from one specimen sequenced in a study of blood T cell repertoires in COVID-19. Clones were read by immunoSEQ multiplex PCR, and TCRdb kept only the in-frame ones, dropping some. The sample consists of 200,000 or so clones, about four fifths of them appearing once. The sequencing sample was made of peripheral blood. All receptors come from a woman aged 40 to 49 with acute or convalescent COVID-19.

V usage is TRBV24-1 and J usage is TRBJ2-1, with no clear D. Germline loops: CDR1 KGHDR, CDR2 SFDVKD. This CDR3 contains 16 residues. Trimming shortened V by 4 bases and J by 0 bases, and 12 bases separated the two germline ends. The CDR3 DNA reads TGTGCCACCAGTGACCGCAGCGAGAGCTCCTACAATGAGCAGTTCTTC. Protein sequence: CATSDRSESSYNEQFF.

The chain employs TRBV19 and TRBJ2-1; 7 bases line up with TRBD2. Trimming took 4 bases from V and 10 from J; bases not matched to a gene: 10. This CDR3 is 14 amino acids long. The germline V gene has CDR1 LNHDA and CDR2 SQIVND (reference sequence). CDR3 loop: CASSRWEGVIEQFF. CDR3 coding DNA: TGTGCCAGTAGTAGGTGGGAGGGCGTGATCGAGCAGTTCTTC.

The J gene is TRBJ2-1, the V gene TRBV10-3; 9 bases are a match to TRBD1. V lost 6 bases, J lost 5 bases, and 11 bases stayed unmatched. The CDR3 extends over 16 amino acids. Germline CDR1 ENHRY, CDR2 SYGVKD. CDR3 region: CAISLRGGTGNNEQFF. The CDR3 DNA follows: TGTGCCATCAGCCTACGTGGAGGGACAGGGAACAATGAGCAGTTCTTC.

The chain links TRBV7-3 to TRBJ2-2; D unclear. The germline CDR1 and CDR2 sequences are SGHTA and FQGTGA. V shed 5 bases and J shed 5 bases, with 6 bases lying between them. CDR3 length equals 12 residues. CDR3 amino acids: CASSPQTGELFF. The DNA of the CDR3 is TGTGCCAGCAGCCCCCAAACCGGGGAGCTGTTTTTT. Complete variable domain (other parts from reference TRBV7-3 and TRBJ2-2): GAGVSQTPSNKVTEKGKYVELRCDPISGHTALYWYRQSLGQGPEFLIYFQGTGAADDSGLPNDRFFAVRPEGSVSTLKIQRTERGDSAVYLCASSPQTGELFFGEGSRLTVL.

In this sample, this clone turned up a few times. V gene TRBV30 combines with J gene TRBJ2-7; TRBD2 aligns across 7 bases. The V and J ends lost 0 bases and 3 bases, in that order; junction bases with no gene match: 8. The V gene's germline CDR1 is GTSNPN and CDR2 SVGIG (reference sequence). The CDR3 contains 15 residues. In DNA form, the CDR3 reads TGTGCCTGGAGTGTATTGGGGGGGTTGAACTACGAGCAGTACTTC. Its translation: CAWSVLGGLNYEQYF.

This clone was seen just once. This chain connects TRBV19 to TRBJ2-1; 10 nucleotides agree with TRBD2. CDR1 is LNHDA and CDR2 is SQIVND in the germline V gene (reference sequence). The CDR3 has 13 amino acids. After removal of 8 bases from V and 9 bases from J, the junction contained 7 bases not matched to a gene. The CDR3 nucleotides are TGTGCCAGTTCTAGCGGGAGTATTAGTGAGCAGTTCTTC. This sequence encodes CASSSGSISEQFF.

CDR3 protein: CASSPTGTNQPQHF. The CDR3 nucleotides read TGTGCCAGCAGCCCGACAGGGACTAATCAGCCCCAGCATTTT. The genes are TRBV6-5 and TRBJ1-5; 7 bases agree with TRBD1. CDR1 is MNHEY, CDR2 SVGAGI, per germline. V lost 6 bases to trimming and J lost 4 bases; unmatched junction nucleotides: 6. The CDR3 length is 14 residues.

This clone was seen only a few times. This chain uses TRBV7-9 with TRBJ2-1; TRBD2 aligns across 12 bases. The CDR3 is 17 residues long. The germline CDR1 and CDR2 sequences are SEHNR and FQNEAQ (reference sequence). The V gene end was trimmed by 5 bases and the J gene end by 7 bases; junction bases not matched to a gene: 12. The CDR3 DNA sequence: TGTGCCAGCAGCCCAGCTAGCGGGAGGGCCTTGGAGAATGAGCAGTTCTTC. Encoded protein: CASSPASGRALENEQFF.

The CDR3 here is CASSLEAGGYYF. The CDR3 coding sequence is TGTGCCAGCAGCTTGGAGGCGGGGGGGTATTACTTC. This chain joins TRBV5-6 and TRBJ2-7, with TRBD2 identical over 9 bases. CDR3 length: 12 residues. Germline-derived CDR1 and CDR2 are SGHDT and YYEEEE. V lost 0 bases, J lost 13 bases, and 5 bases stayed unmatched.

The chain carries TRBV19 and TRBJ2-1; a weak D match, TRBD2 (6 bases). The V end was cut by 9 bases, the J end by 8 bases, with 20 bases between. CDR3 size: 14 residues. Germline CDR1 LNHDA, CDR2 SQIVND (reference sequence). The CDR3 spells CASRGARETDEQFF. The CDR3 DNA is TGTGCCAGCAGAGGGGCTCGGGAGACGGATGAGCAGTTCTTC.

The chain links TRBV4-1 to TRBJ2-7; maybe TRBD2 (6 bases). CDR3 length: 16 residues. Germline lookup yields CDR1 MGHRA and CDR2 YSYEKL. Trimming took 0 bases from V and 3 from J, leaving 15 bases between them. CDR3: CASSQEAGRLFYEQYF. For the CDR3, the DNA is TGCGCCAGCAGCCAAGAAGCAGGGAGGCTCTTCTACGAGCAGTACTTC.

The rearrangement joins TRBV5-1 to TRBJ2-1; D is perhaps TRBD2 (5 bases). The germline V gene encodes CDR1 SGHRS and CDR2 YFSETQ. This CDR3 has 15 residues. Trimming pared 0 bases from V and 5 bases from J, leaving 12 bases between. This CDR3 is CASSLEVAFDNEQFF. The CDR3 nucleotides read TGCGCCAGCAGCTTGGAGGTAGCGTTCGACAATGAGCAGTTCTTC.

The rearrangement links TRBV28 to TRBJ2-6; D remains ambiguous. Trimming removed 4 bases from V and 1 base from J, with 14 bases in between. The germline V gene has CDR1 MDHEN and CDR2 SYDVKM. The CDR3 has 17 amino acids. The CDR3 here is CASSYLIRRSGANVLTF. As DNA, the CDR3 is TGTGCCAGCAGTTACCTGATACGTCGGTCTGGGGCCAACGTCCTGACTTTC.

The chain is built from TRBV7-3 and TRBJ1-1, with unresolved D. The CDR3 runs to 13 residues. The germline CDR1 and CDR2 sequences are SGHTA and FQGTGA. The germline V and J ends were trimmed by 6 bases and 0 bases, with 8 bases remaining between them. CDR3 in amino acids: CASSPDLNTEAFF. In DNA form, the CDR3 reads TGTGCCAGCAGTCCCGACTTGAACACTGAAGCTTTCTTT. The entire variable domain, with the rest obtained from reference TRBV7-3 and TRBJ1-1, is as follows: GAGVSQTPSNKVTEKGKYVELRCDPISGHTALYWYRQSLGQGPEFLIYFQGTGAADDSGLPNDRFFAVRPEGSVSTLKIQRTERGDSAVYLCASSPDLNTEAFFGQGTRLTVV.

The CDR3 nucleotides are TGCAGCGTTGAGTCCCACTCAGGGCCCTACGAGCAGTACTTC. This codes for CSVESHSGPYEQYF. The rearrangement uses TRBV29-1 and TRBJ2-7; TRBD1 might be the D (5 bases). This CDR3 is built from 14 residues. V dropped 3 bases and J dropped 2 bases, with 14 bases sitting between them. Germline V lookup: CDR1 SQVTM, CDR2 ANQGSEA.

Notes on this clone: This specimen includes other DNA sequences encoding the same CDR3. This chain links TRBV12-3 or TRBV12-4 with TRBJ1-1, with TRBD1 as a possible D gene (5 bases). The CDR3 has 13 amino acids. Trimming took 3 bases from V and 1 from J, leaving 6 bases between them. CDR3 bases: TGTGCCAGCAGTTTGCAGGGGAACACTGAAGCTTTCTTT. Its translation is CASSLQGNTEAFF.

The J gene is TRBJ1-5, the V gene TRBV28; D may be TRBD1 (5 bases). The CDR3 extends over 11 amino acids. Germline-derived CDR1 and CDR2 are MDHEN and SYDVKM. Between the trimmed V and J ends, which lost 10 bases and 9 bases, there was a span of 13 bases. DNA for the CDR3: TGTGCCACCCTACGGGGGGGGCCCCAGCATTTT. Translating it yields CATLRGGPQHF. Full variable domain (outside the CDR3, taken from reference TRBV28 and TRBJ1-5): DVKVTQSSRYLVKRTGEKVFLECVQDMDHENMFWYRQDPGLGLRLIYFSYDVKMKEKGDIPEGYSVSREKKERFSLILESASTNQTSMYLCATLRGGPQHFGDGTRLSIL.

With regard to this clone: Germline is not matched at one junction end, which may reflect a read error. J is TRBJ2-1 and V is TRBV2, with no clear D. CDR3 length: 11 amino acids. The germline gives CDR1 SNHLY, CDR2 FYNNEI. In DNA, the CDR3 is TGTGCCAGCACTGAATATAATGAGCAGTTCTTC. This sequence encodes CASTEYNEQFF.

This chain uses TRBV6-6 with TRBJ2-7; 8 positions agree with TRBD1. V trimming: 4 bases; J trimming: 0 bases; junction bases outside the gene matches: 8. CDR1 is MNHNY, CDR2 SVGAGI, per germline (reference sequence). The CDR3 is made up of 16 amino acids. The CDR3 nucleotides are TGTGCCAGCAGTTTCCCGACAGGGGACCCCTCCTACGAGCAGTACTTC. It codes for CASSFPTGDPSYEQYF.

V and J are TRBV11-2 and TRBJ2-2; the match to TRBD2 covers 7 bases. The V gene's germline CDR1 is SGHAT and CDR2 FQNNGV. With 4 bases clipped from V and 1 base from J, the junction kept 12 bases outside the gene matches. CDR3 length: 18 residues. CDR3 nucleotides: TGTGCCAGCAGCTGGGGTAGCGGGCCTTCCAGGAACACCGGGGAGCTGTTTTTT. Its translation: CASSWGSGPSRNTGELFF.

The rearrangement links TRBV19 to TRBJ2-1; 10 bases are shared with TRBD2. The CDR3 spans 16 residues. Germline values: CDR1 LNHDA, CDR2 SQIVND (reference sequence). V gave up 5 bases and J gave up 0 bases; unmatched junction bases: 4. Here the CDR3 DNA reads TGTGCCAGTAGTTCACTAGCGGGGAGCTCCTACAATGAGCAGTTCTTC. Translation: CASSSLAGSSYNEQFF.

This chain joins TRBV19 and TRBJ1-2, with TRBD1 as a possible D gene (6 bases). The germline V and J ends were trimmed by 1 base and 0 bases, with 12 bases remaining between them. The CDR3 is made up of 16 amino acids. Germline V gene lookup returns CDR1 LNHDA and CDR2 SQIVND (reference sequence). The CDR3 DNA follows: TGTGCCAGTAGTATAGCAGGTGGGACAACTAACTATGGCTACACCTTC. It translates to CASSIAGGTTNYGYTF.

J is TRBJ2-3 and V is TRBV4-2, with D possibly TRBD2 on 6 matching bases. V was trimmed by 1 base and J by 2 bases, leaving 13 bases between them. CDR3 length equals 16 residues. Germline V gene sequence: CDR1 LGHNA, CDR2 YNFKEQ. This CDR3 is CASSQVLPGDTDTQYF. The CDR3 region has the DNA TGTGCCAGCAGCCAAGTCCTCCCGGGGGACACAGATACGCAGTATTTT.